This is a list of T cell receptor beta chains from one sample in a study of cytomegalovirus exposure and HLA in healthy donors. Clones were sequenced by immunoSEQ multiplex PCR, and TCRdb holds only the in-frame ones, with some missing. The table has 50,000 to 75,000 clones, 70% to 75% seen once. Sequenced: PBMCs. The receptor set was obtained from a man aged 30-40 years in good health and CMV-seropositive. CDR3s include the opening cysteine and the closing phenylalanine or tryptophan. Each record gives: clone size, V gene, D gene, J gene, CDR3 DNA, CDR3 protein. A D gene is named only where the DNA matches it firmly. Only some rows state a clone size, as once, few, many or a class for expanded clones.

>few|TRBV7-2|TRBD2|TRBJ2-5
TGTGCCAGCAGCCCGGGACTAGCGGGGGGCGGTCAAGAGACCCAGTACTTC
CASSPGLAGGGQETQYF
>-|TRBV7-2|-|TRBJ2-7
TGTGCCAGCAGCTTAGGTTCAGGGTCCTCCCGTCTCTCCTACGAGCAGTACTTC
CASSLGSGSSRLSYEQYF
>-|TRBV7-8|TRBD1|TRBJ2-7
TGTGCCAGCAGCATGGGACAGGGGCCCTCCTACGAGCAGTACTTC
CASSMGQGPSYEQYF
>-|TRBV19|-|TRBJ1-5
TGTGCCAGTAGTGAGCCCAATTATAGCAATCAGCCCCAGCATTTT
CASSEPNYSNQPQHF
>-|TRBV9|-|TRBJ2-1
TGTGCCAGCAGCGTACAGGGTCTCTCCTACAATGAGCAGTTCTTC
CASSVQGLSYNEQFF
>once|TRBV4-1|-|TRBJ2-5
TGCGCCAGCAGCCAAGCTGGCGGGCTGGGTAGAGAGACCCAGTACTTC
CASSQAGGLGRETQYF
>-|TRBV5-4|-|TRBJ1-2
TGTGCCAGCAGCTTATCACCCCAAACAGGGAACTATGGCTACACCTTC
CASSLSPQTGNYGYTF
>-|TRBV18|-|TRBJ1-5
TGTGCCAGCTCTGAAACAGCTAGCAATCAGCCCCAGCATTTT
CASSETASNQPQHF
>-|TRBV4-3|TRBD2|TRBJ2-1
TGCGCCAGCAGCCTTTGGGGGGGCTCCTACAATGAGCAGTTCTTC
CASSLWGGSYNEQFF
>-|TRBV30|TRBD1|TRBJ1-5
TGTGCCTGGAGTGTACTCTCAACAGGGGGCGGCCAGCCCCAGCATTTT
CAWSVLSTGGGQPQHF
>-|TRBV2|TRBD2|TRBJ2-5
TGTGCCAGCACTAGAGGGACTAGAGGGGAGACCCAGTACTTC
CASTRGTRGETQYF
>-|TRBV9|TRBD2|TRBJ2-7
TGTGCCAGCACCCGTAGGGCGGGGGGCTCCTACGAGCAGTACTTC
CASTRRAGGSYEQYF
>few|TRBV4-3|-|TRBJ2-7
TGCGCCAGCAGCCAAGAGTTACTGAGCTCCTACGAGCAGTACTTC
CASSQELLSSYEQYF
>few|TRBV10-3|TRBD1|TRBJ1-5
TGTGCCATCAGCCCAGACAGGGGGAATCAGCCCCAGCATTTT
CAISPDRGNQPQHF
>-|TRBV13|-|TRBJ2-7
TGTGCCAGCAGCTTGGAACAGGAATACGAGCAGTACTTC
CASSLEQEYEQYF
>once|TRBV28|TRBD1|TRBJ1-1
TGTGCCAGCAGTCTGAACAGAGGGACAGGGGGCACTGAAGCTTTCTTT
CASSLNRGTGGTEAFF
>-|TRBV30|-|TRBJ2-5
TGTGCCTGGAGTCCCCTTAGGGAGGAGACCCAGTACTTC
CAWSPLREETQYF
>-|TRBV2|-|TRBJ1-4
TGTGCCAGCGAGGGGAGACAGGCCATCAATGAAAAACTGTTTTTT
CASEGRQAINEKLFF
>-|TRBV5-1|TRBD2|TRBJ2-1
TGCGCCAGTACCCTAGCGGGGGACCCCTACAATGAGCAGTTCTTC
CASTLAGDPYNEQFF
>-|TRBV15|-|TRBJ2-2
TGTGCCACCAGCAAAGACAACGCGAGGAGGGCCGGGGAGCTGTTTTTT
CATSKDNARRAGELFF
>-|TRBV9|TRBD1|TRBJ1-4
TGTGCCAGCAGCGTAGGACAGGGCAGCGAAAAACTGTTTTTT
CASSVGQGSEKLFF
>-|TRBV27|TRBD1|TRBJ2-1
TGTGCCAGCAGTGTGGGACAGGCCCGGGGCAATGAGCAGTTCTTC
CASSVGQARGNEQFF
>-|TRBV14|-|TRBJ1-6
TGTGCCAGCAGCCAAGGCGGGGGACGGTCACCCCTCCACTTT
CASSQGGGRSPLHF